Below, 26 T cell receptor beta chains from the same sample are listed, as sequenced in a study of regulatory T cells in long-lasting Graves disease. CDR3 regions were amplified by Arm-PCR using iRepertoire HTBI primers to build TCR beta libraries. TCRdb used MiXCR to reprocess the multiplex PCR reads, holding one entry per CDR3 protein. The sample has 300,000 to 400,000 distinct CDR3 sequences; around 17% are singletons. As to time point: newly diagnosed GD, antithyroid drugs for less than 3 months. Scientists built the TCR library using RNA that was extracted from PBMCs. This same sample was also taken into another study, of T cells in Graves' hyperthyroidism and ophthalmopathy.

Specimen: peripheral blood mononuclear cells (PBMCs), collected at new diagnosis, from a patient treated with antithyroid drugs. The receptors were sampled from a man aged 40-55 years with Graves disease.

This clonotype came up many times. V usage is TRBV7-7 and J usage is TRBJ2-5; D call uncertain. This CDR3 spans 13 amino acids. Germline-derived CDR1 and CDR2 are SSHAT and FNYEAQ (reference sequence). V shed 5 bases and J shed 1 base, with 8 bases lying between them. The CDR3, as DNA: TGTGCCAGCAGCAAAGACACCCAAGAGACCCAGTACTTC. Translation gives CASSKDTQETQYF.

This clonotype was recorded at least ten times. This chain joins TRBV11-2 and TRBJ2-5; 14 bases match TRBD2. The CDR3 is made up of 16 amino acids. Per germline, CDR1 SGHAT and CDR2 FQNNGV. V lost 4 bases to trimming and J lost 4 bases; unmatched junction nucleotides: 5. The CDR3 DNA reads TGTGCCAGCAGCTCTCCGACTAGCGGGGGGGTAGAGACCCAGTACTTC. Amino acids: CASSSPTSGGVETQYF.

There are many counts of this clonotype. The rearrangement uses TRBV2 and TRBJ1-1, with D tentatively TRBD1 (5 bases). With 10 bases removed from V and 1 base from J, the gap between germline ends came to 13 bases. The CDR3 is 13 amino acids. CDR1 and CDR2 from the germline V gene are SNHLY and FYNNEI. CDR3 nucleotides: TGTGCCACCTTGCCCCAGGGGAACACTGAAGCTTTCTTT. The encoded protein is CATLPQGNTEAFF.

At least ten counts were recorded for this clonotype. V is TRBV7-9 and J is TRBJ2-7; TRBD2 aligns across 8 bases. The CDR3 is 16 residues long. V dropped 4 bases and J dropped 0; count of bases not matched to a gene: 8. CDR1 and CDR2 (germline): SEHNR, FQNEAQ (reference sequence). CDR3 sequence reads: CASSSYSGVGSYEQYF. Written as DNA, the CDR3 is TGTGCCAGCAGCTCCTATAGCGGGGTGGGCTCCTACGAGCAGTACTTC.

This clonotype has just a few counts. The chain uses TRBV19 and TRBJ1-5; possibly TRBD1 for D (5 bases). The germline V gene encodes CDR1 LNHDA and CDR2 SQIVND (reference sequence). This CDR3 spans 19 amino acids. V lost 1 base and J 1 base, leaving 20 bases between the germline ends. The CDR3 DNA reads TGTGCCAGTAGTATAGCCCAGGGAAGAGGGTTGAGGAGCAATCAGCCCCAGCATTTT. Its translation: CASSIAQGRGLRSNQPQHF. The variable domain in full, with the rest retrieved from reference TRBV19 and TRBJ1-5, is DGGITQSPKYLFRKEGQNVTLSCEQNLNHDAMYWYRQDPGQGLRLIYYSQIVNDFQKGDIAEGYSVSREKKESFPLTVTSAQKNPTAFYLCASSIAQGRGLRSNQPQHFGDGTRLSIL.

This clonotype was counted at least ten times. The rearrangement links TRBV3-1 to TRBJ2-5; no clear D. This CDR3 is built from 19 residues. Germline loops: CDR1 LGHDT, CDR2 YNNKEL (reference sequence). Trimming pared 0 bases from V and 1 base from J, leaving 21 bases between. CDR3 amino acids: CASSQDEQSRRTFQETQYF. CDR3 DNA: TGTGCCAGCAGCCAAGATGAGCAGAGCCGTCGCACATTCCAAGAGACCCAGTACTTC.

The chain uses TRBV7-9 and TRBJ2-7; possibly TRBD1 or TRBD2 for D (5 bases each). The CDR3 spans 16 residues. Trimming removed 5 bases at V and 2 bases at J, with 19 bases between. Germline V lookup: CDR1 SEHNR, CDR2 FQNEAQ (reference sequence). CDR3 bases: TGTGCCAGCAGCCTTCAGGCGGGCAGGGAGACCTACGAGCAGTACTTC. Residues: CASSLQAGRETYEQYF. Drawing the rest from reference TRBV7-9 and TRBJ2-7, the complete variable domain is DTGVSQNPRHKITKRGQNVTFRCDPISEHNRLYWYRQTLGQGPEFLTYFQNEAQLEKSRLLSDRFSAERPKGSFSTLEIQRTEQGDSAMYLCASSLQAGRETYEQYFGPGTRLTVT.

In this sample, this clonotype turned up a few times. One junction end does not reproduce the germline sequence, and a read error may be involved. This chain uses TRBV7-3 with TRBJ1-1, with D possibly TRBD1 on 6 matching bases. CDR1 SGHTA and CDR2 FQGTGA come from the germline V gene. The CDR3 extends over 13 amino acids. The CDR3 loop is CASSVGQSTEALF. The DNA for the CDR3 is TGTGCCAGCAGCGTCGGACAGTCCACTGAAGCTCTCTTT.

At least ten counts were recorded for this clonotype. CDR3: CASSAEDTDTQYF. The CDR3 nucleotides read TGTGCCAGCAGCGCCGAGGACACAGATACGCAGTATTTT. The V call is TRBV9, the J call TRBJ2-3; D is uncertain. With 3 bases removed from V and 2 bases from J, the gap between germline ends came to 7 bases. Germline CDR1 SGDLS, CDR2 YYNGEE. The CDR3 is 13 residues long.

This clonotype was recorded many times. Here the CDR3 reads CASSVASINSNTEAFF. The DNA of the CDR3 is TGTGCCAGCAGCGTAGCCTCAATCAACAGTAACACTGAAGCTTTCTTT. The chain uses TRBV9 and TRBJ1-1; D is unresolved. This CDR3 has 16 amino acids. With 0 bases removed from V and 2 bases from J, the gap between germline ends came to 14 bases. Germline CDR1 and CDR2: SGDLS and YYNGEE. The full variable domain, rest sourced from reference TRBV9 and TRBJ1-1, is DSGVTQTPKHLITATGQRVTLRCSPRSGDLSVYWYQQSLDQGLQFLIQYYNGEERAKGNILERFSAQQFPDLHSELNLSSLELGDSALYFCASSVASINSNTEAFFGQGTRLTVV.

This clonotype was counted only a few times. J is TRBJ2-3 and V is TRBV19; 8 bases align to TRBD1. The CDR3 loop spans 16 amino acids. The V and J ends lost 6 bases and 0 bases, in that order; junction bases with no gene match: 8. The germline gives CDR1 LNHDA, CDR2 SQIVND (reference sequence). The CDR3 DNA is TGTGCCAGTAGCCTTGGGACAGGCTCTAGCACAGATACGCAGTATTTT. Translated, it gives CASSLGTGSSTDTQYF.

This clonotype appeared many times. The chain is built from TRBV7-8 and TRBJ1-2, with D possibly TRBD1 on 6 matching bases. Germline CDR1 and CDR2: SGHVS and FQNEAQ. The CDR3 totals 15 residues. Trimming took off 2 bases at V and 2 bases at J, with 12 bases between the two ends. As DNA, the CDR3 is TGTGCCAGCAGCTTATTTAGTACAGGGAACTATGGCTACACCTTC. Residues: CASSLFSTGNYGYTF.

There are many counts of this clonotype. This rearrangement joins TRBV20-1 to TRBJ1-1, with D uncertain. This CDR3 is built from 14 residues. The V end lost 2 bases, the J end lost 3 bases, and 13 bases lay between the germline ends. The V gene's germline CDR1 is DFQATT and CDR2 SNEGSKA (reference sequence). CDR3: CSARIFGRHTEAFF. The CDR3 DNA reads TGCAGTGCTAGAATTTTTGGGAGGCACACTGAAGCTTTCTTT.

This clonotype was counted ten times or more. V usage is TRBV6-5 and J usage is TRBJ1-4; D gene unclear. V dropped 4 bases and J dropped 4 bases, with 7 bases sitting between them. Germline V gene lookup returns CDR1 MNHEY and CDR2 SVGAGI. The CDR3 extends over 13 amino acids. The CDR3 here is CASSSPGNEKLFF. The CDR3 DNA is TGTGCCAGCAGTTCCCCCGGTAATGAAAAACTGTTTTTT.

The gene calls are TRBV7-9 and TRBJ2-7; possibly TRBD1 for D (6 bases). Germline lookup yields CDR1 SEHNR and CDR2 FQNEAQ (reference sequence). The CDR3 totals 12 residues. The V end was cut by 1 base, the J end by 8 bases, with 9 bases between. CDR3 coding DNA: TGTGCCAGCAGCTTAGAAGGGGGACAGCAGTACTTC. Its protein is CASSLEGGQQYF.

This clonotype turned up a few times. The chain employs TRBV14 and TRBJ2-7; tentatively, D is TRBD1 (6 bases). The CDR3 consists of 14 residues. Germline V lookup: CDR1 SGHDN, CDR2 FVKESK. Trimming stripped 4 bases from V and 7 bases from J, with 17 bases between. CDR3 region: CASSLGHVVREQYF. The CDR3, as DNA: TGTGCCAGCAGCCTGGGACACGTCGTAAGGGAGCAGTACTTC.

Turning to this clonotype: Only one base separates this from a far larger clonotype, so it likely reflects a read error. CDR3 nucleotide sequence: TGTGCCAGCGGCCCCCGTATACGGCGTGGCAATGAGCAGTTCTTC. Translation: CASGPRIRRGNEQFF. This rearrangement joins TRBV7-3 to TRBJ2-1; D is unclear. This CDR3 spans 15 amino acids. The germline V gene encodes CDR1 SGHTA and CDR2 FQGTGA. With 8 bases removed from V and 6 bases from J, the gap between germline ends came to 20 bases. The whole variable domain, filled in from reference TRBV7-3 and TRBJ2-1, reads GAGVSQTPSNKVTEKGKYVELRCDPISGHTALYWYRQSLGQGPEFLIYFQGTGAADDSGLPNDRFFAVRPEGSVSTLKIQRTERGDSAVYLCASGPRIRRGNEQFFGPGTRLTVL.

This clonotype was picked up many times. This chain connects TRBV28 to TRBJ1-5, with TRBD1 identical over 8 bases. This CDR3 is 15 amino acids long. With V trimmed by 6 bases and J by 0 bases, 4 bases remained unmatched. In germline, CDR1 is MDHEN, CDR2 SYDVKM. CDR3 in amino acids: CASRQGGGSNQPQHF. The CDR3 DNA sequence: TGTGCCAGCAGACAGGGGGGGGGTAGCAATCAGCCCCAGCATTTT.

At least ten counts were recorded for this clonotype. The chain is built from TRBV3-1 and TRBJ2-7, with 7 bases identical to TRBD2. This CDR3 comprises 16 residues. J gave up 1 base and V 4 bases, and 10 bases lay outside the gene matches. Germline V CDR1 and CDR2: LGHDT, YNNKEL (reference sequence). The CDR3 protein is CASSRGLTSLSYEQYF. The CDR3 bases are TGTGCCAGCAGCCGGGGTTTGACTAGCCTATCCTACGAGCAGTACTTC.

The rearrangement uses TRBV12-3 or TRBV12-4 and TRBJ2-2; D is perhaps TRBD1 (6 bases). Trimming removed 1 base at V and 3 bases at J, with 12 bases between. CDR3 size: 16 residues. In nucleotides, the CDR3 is TGTGCCAGCAGTTTAGGGACAGCGTTACACACCGGGGAGCTGTTTTTT. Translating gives CASSLGTALHTGELFF.

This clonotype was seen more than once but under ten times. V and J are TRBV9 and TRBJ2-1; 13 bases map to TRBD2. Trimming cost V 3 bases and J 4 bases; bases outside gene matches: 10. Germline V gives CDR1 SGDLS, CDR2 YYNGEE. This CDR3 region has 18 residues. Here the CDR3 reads CASSESQTSGGLYNEQFF. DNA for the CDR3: TGTGCCAGCAGCGAATCTCAGACTAGCGGGGGGTTATACAATGAGCAGTTCTTC.

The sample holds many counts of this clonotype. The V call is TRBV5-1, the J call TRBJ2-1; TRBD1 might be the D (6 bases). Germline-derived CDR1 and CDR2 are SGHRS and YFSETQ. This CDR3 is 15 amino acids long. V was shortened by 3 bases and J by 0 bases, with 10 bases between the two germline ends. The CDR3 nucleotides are TGCGCCAGCAGCTCTCAGGGGTTCTCCTACAATGAGCAGTTCTTC. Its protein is CASSSQGFSYNEQFF. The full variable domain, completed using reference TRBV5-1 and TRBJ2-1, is KAGVTQTPRYLIKTRGQQVTLSCSPISGHRSVSWYQQTPGQGLQFLFEYFSETQRNKGNFPGRFSGRQFSNSRSEMNVSTLELGDSALYLCASSSQGFSYNEQFFGPGTRLTVL.

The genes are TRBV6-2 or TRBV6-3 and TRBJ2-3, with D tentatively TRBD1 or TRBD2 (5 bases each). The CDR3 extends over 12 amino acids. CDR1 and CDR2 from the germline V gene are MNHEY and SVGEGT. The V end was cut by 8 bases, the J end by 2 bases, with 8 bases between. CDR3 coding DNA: TGTGCCAGCTGGGGGATCACAGATACGCAGTATTTT. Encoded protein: CASWGITDTQYF.

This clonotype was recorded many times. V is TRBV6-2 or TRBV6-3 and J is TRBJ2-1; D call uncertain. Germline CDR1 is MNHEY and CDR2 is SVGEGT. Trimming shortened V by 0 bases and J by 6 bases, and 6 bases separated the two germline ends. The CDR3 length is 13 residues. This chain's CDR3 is CASSYSPGNEQFF. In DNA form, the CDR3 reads TGTGCCAGCAGTTACTCGCCGGGCAATGAGCAGTTCTTC.

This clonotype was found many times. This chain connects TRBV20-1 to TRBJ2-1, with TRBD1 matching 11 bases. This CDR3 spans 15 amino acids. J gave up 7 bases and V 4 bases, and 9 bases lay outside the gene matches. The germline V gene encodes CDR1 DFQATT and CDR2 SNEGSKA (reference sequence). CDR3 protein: CSATRTGGAWNEQFF. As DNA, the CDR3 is TGCAGTGCTACCCGGACAGGGGGCGCTTGGAATGAGCAGTTCTTC.

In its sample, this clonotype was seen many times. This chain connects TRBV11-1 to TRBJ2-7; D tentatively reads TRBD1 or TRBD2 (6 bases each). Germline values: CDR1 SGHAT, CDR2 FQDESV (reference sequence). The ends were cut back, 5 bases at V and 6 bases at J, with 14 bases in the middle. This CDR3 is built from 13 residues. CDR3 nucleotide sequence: TGTGCCAGCAGCCCACTCAGGGGAGGCGAGCAGTACTTC. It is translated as CASSPLRGGEQYF. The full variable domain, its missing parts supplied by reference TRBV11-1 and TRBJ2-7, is EAEVAQSPRYKITEKSQAVAFWCDPISGHATLYWYRQILGQGPELLVQFQDESVVDDSQLPKDRFSAERLKGVDSTLKIQPAELGDSAMYLCASSPLRGGEQYFGPGTRLTVT.